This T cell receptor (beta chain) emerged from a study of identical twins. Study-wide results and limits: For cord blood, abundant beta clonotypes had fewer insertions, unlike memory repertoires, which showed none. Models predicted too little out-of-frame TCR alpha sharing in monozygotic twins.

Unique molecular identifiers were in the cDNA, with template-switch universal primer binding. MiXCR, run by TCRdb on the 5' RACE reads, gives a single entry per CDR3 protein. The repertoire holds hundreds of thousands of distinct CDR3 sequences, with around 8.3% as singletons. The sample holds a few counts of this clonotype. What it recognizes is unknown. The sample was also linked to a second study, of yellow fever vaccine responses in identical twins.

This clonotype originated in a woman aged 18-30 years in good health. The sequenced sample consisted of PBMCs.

CDR3 DNA: TGTGCCAGCAGCTTACTCGCTAGCGGCGCTAGCACAGATACGCAGTATTTT. It translates to CASSLLASGASTDTQYF. The rearrangement joins TRBV7-2 to TRBJ2-3, with 7 positions matching TRBD2. The CDR3 is 17 residues long. The germline CDR1 and CDR2 sequences are SGHTA and FQGNSA. Unmatched junction bases numbered 8, after V lost 2 bases and J lost 0 bases.